This T cell receptor (beta chain) was sequenced during a study of graft-versus-host responses after intestinal transplantation. About the study: Each of the recipients got a multivisceral, liver-intestinal, or isolated intestinal transplant. Anti-thymocyte globulin induction, then tacrolimus and steroids for about three years, went to all recipients.

On this clone: The target antigen is unknown. A read error may produce the germline difference seen at one junction end.

Clones were sequenced by immunoSEQ multiplex PCR, and TCRdb holds only the in-frame ones, with some missing. Of 41,000 or so clones in the sample, about 95% were seen once. General study findings and limits: Patients who carried graft-donor T cell macrochimerism also had high graft-versus-host to host-versus-graft clonal ratios in their allografts.

The germline V gene has CDR1 LNHDA and CDR2 SQIVND (reference sequence). CDR3 size: 11 residues. The V call is TRBV19, the J call TRBJ1-1; no clear D gene. Sample: unstimulated CD8+ T cells sorted from spleen or lymph node cells, taken before transplant. The TCR was taken from a human donor who was the organ donor for an intestinal transplant. This chain's CDR3 is CASGENTGAFF. The CDR3 bases are TGTGCCAGTGGGGAGAACACTGGAGCTTTCTTT.